The subject of this entry is one T cell receptor beta chain. What it recognizes is unknown. Trimming removed 4 bases from V and 3 bases from J; junction bases left unmatched: 17. This CDR3 has 18 residues. Germline V gene lookup returns CDR1 MGHRA and CDR2 YSYEKL. Profiling relied on immunoSEQ multiplex PCR, and the TCRdb table lists in-frame clones only, not all of them. The table records some 83,000 clones, 70% to 90% of them present only once. This sample was included in a study of T cell responses to AZD1222 COVID-19 vaccine. General study findings and limits: Per reports, nearly half of all spike-specific TCRs target regions that are unmutated in variants.

The clonotype comes from an adult in good health. The V gene is TRBV4-1, the J gene TRBJ1-2; TRBD1 matches 7 bases. The source material was peripheral blood, sampled on day 0 of AZD1222 vaccination. In DNA form, the CDR3 reads TGCGCCAGCAGCCCACAATCCGACAGGGAAGGTGTTGACTATGGCTACACCTTC. Amino acid sequence: CASSPQSDREGVDYGYTF.